Shown below are 13 T cell receptor beta chains from a single sample sequenced in a study of blood T cell repertoires in COVID-19. Generated by immunoSEQ multiplex PCR, the TCRdb table keeps only in-frame clones and is missing some. The sample consists of under 400,000 clones, about nine tenths of them appearing once. Source material: PBMCs or T cells enriched from blood (not recorded which). All receptors come from a young woman who had been exposed to COVID-19.

The chain has TRBV5-6 and TRBJ1-6; a possible D gene is TRBD1 (6 bases). With 1 base removed from V and 7 bases from J, the gap between germline ends came to 9 bases. This CDR3 contains 14 residues. Looked up from germline, CDR1 is SGHDT and CDR2 is YYEEEE. This chain's CDR3 is CASSLQGWNSPLHF. In nucleotides, the CDR3 is TGTGCCAGCAGCTTGCAGGGGTGGAATTCACCCCTCCACTTT.

The chain recombines TRBV19 with TRBJ1-5, with 10 bases matching TRBD1. Germline assignment: CDR1 LNHDA and CDR2 SQIVND (reference sequence). This CDR3 is built from 16 residues. J gave up 2 bases and V 9 bases, and 10 bases lay outside the gene matches. The CDR3 reads CASSNLGTGGNQPQHF. The CDR3 bases are TGTGCCAGCAGCAACCTCGGGACAGGGGGCAATCAGCCCCAGCATTTT.

This sequence joins TRBV5-1 and TRBJ2-1; TRBD2 aligns across 7 bases. The V and J ends lost 4 bases and 0 bases, in that order; junction bases with no gene match: 4. Germline lookup yields CDR1 SGHRS and CDR2 YFSETQ. The CDR3 loop spans 15 amino acids. CDR3 nucleotide sequence: TGCGCCAGCAGCAATGGACTAGACTCCTACAATGAGCAGTTCTTC. Amino acids: CASSNGLDSYNEQFF.

The rearrangement links TRBV9 to TRBJ2-1; 7 bases map to TRBD1. V was pared by 0 bases and J by 3 bases, with 3 bases of the junction left unmatched. Germline V lookup: CDR1 SGDLS, CDR2 YYNGEE. This CDR3 is 15 amino acids long. This chain's CDR3 is CASSVAGGGYNEQFF. Here the CDR3 DNA reads TGTGCCAGCAGCGTAGCAGGGGGTGGCTACAATGAGCAGTTCTTC.

For the CDR3, the DNA is TGCAGCGCCGGGACTGACTATGGCTACACCTTC. Its translation: CSAGTDYGYTF. The rearrangement links TRBV29-1 to TRBJ1-2; D possibly corresponds to TRBD1 (5 bases). The CDR3 consists of 11 residues. Per germline, CDR1 SQVTM and CDR2 ANQGSEA. V lost 7 bases and J 3 bases, leaving 9 bases between the germline ends.

This clone came up a few times. Within the sample, other DNA sequences also encode this same CDR3. The chain employs TRBV6-1 and TRBJ2-7; 8 nucleotides align to TRBD1. With V trimmed by 1 base and J by 0 bases, 2 bases remained unmatched. The CDR3 is 15 amino acids. Germline V gene sequence: CDR1 MNHNS, CDR2 SASEGT. The CDR3 region is CASSEGTGSSYEQYF. CDR3 DNA sequence: TGTGCCAGCAGTGAAGGGACAGGGAGCTCCTACGAGCAGTACTTC.

This rearrangement joins TRBV27 to TRBJ2-6; tentative D call: TRBD2 (6 bases). The germline V gene has CDR1 MNHEY and CDR2 SMNVEV (reference sequence). The CDR3 spans 18 residues. V lost 2 bases and J lost 2, with 16 bases in between. CDR3 region: CASSLSPGAVPGANVLTF. In DNA form, the CDR3 reads TGTGCCAGCAGTTTAAGTCCGGGAGCCGTCCCTGGGGCCAACGTCCTGACTTTC.

This sequence joins TRBV7-3 and TRBJ2-7; 11 nucleotides match TRBD1. The J segment lost 4 bases and the V segment lost 5 bases, leaving 7 bases of the junction unmatched. The CDR3 totals 15 residues. Germline CDR1 is SGHTA and CDR2 is FQGTGA. CDR3 sequence (DNA): TGTGCCAGCAGCCCAGGGACAGGGGGTTCGTACGAGCAGTACTTC. This codes for CASSPGTGGSYEQYF.

This chain links TRBV5-1 with TRBJ1-4; D gene unclear. The V and J ends lost 3 bases and 0 bases respectively, with 6 bases between them. CDR3 length: 14 residues. Germline V lookup: CDR1 SGHRS, CDR2 YFSETQ. The CDR3 DNA follows: TGCGCCAGCAGCTCTTCTGCAACTAATGAAAAACTGTTTTTT. Translating gives CASSSSATNEKLFF.

The chain is built from TRBV5-3 and TRBJ2-3, with 11 bases that match TRBD1. TRBV5-3 is placed among ORFs of uncertain function. The CDR3 contains 16 residues. Germline trimming cut 4 bases from V and 6 bases from J; bases unmatched to any gene: 10. The CDR3 spells CARSRLPDRGLDTQYF. The CDR3 nucleotides are TGTGCCAGAAGCCGGTTACCGGACAGGGGGCTTGATACGCAGTATTTT.

The chain joins TRBV5-8 to TRBJ1-1; D might be TRBD1 (6 bases). Germline CDR1 is SGHTS and CDR2 is YDEGEE. There are 15 residues in the CDR3. V was shortened by 6 bases and J by 1 base, with 16 bases between the two germline ends. The CDR3 sequence: CASTFGGGPNTEAFF. In nucleotides, the CDR3 is TGTGCCAGCACCTTTGGTGGGGGCCCGAACACTGAAGCTTTCTTT.

The sample holds a few counts of this clone. V gene TRBV11-3 combines with J gene TRBJ2-7; tentatively, D is TRBD1 (6 bases). Trimming removed 3 bases from V and 5 bases from J, with 11 bases in between. The CDR3 is 13 amino acids. CDR1 and CDR2 (germline): SGHNT, YENEEA. The CDR3 loop reads CASSFFQGHEQYF. The CDR3 DNA reads as TGTGCCAGCAGCTTCTTCCAGGGGCACGAGCAGTACTTC. The variable domain in full, completed from reference TRBV11-3 and TRBJ2-7, reads EAGVVQSPRYKIIEKKQPVAFWCNPISGHNTLYWYLQNLGQGPELLIRYENEEAVDDSQLPKDRFSAERLKGVDSTLKIQPAELGDSAVYLCASSFFQGHEQYFGPGTRLTVT.

The CDR3 protein is CASSYGSGRAHEQFF. The CDR3 DNA reads as TGTGCCAGCAGTTACGGTAGCGGGAGGGCCCATGAGCAGTTCTTC. This chain connects TRBV6-6 to TRBJ2-1, with TRBD2 matching 11 bases. The CDR3 extends over 15 amino acids. The trim removed 2 bases at V and 8 bases at J, leaving 5 bases unmatched. Germline CDR1 reads MNHNY; CDR2 reads SVGAGI (reference sequence).